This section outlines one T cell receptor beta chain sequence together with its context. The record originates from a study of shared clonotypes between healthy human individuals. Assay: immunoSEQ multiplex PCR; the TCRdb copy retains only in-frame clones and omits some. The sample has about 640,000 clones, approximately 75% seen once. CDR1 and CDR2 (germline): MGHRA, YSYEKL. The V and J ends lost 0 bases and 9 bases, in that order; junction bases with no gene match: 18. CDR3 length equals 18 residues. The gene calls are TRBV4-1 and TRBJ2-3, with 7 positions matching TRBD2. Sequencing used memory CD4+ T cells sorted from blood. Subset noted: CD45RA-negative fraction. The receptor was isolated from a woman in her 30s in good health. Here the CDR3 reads CASSQEGRREWLSVTQYF. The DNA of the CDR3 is TGCGCCAGCAGCCAAGAAGGAAGGCGGGAGTGGTTGTCTGTGACGCAGTATTTT.